This T cell receptor (beta chain) was obtained from a study of blood T cells in healthy people across ages. About this clonotype: Its target is unknown.

Using a J-beta primer mix together with a sample-barcoded 5' primer, a second PCR was run for roughly 7 to 11 cycles. TCRdb re-called the 5' RACE reads with MiXCR, one entry per CDR3 protein. The table records just over 800,000 distinct CDR3 sequences, about 59% of them present only once. General study points: Aged donors had fewer naive CD4+ cells and lower diversity than long-lived donors.

The CDR3 has 16 residues. The germline V gene encodes CDR1 SGHRS and CDR2 YFSETQ. The V segment lost 5 bases and the J segment 6 bases; nucleotides outside the gene matches: 13. The sample taken for sequencing was blood. The TCR sequence derives from a man younger than 40 in good health. The chain combines TRBV5-1 with TRBJ1-2; the match to TRBD1 covers 10 bases. This CDR3 is CASRKGQGIVSDGYTF. The DNA of the CDR3 is TGCGCCAGCAGAAAGGGACAGGGGATAGTTTCGGATGGCTACACCTTC.